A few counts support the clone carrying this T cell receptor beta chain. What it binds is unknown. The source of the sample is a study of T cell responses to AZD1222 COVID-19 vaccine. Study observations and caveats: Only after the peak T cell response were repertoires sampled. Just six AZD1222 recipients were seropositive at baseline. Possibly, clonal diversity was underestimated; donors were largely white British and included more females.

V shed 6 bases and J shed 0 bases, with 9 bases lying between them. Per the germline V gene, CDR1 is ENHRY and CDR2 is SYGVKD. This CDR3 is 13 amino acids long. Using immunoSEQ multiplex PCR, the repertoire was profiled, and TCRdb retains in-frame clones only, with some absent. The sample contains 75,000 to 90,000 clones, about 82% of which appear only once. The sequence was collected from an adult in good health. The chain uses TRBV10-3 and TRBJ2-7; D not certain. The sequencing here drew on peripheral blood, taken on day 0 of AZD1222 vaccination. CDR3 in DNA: TGTGCCATCAGGCCCGACCACTCCTACGAGCAGTACTTC. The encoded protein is CAIRPDHSYEQYF.